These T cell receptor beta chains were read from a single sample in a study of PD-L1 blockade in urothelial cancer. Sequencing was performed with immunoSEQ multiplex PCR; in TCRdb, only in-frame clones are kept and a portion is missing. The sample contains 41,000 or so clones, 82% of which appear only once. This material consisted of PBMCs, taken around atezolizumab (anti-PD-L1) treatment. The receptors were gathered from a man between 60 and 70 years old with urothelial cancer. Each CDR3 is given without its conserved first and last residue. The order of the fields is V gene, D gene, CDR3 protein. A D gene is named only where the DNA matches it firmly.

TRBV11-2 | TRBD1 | ASSRRGTAYEQY
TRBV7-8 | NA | ASSLGQAGNTIY
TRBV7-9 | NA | ASSSLGEQY
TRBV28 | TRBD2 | ASSLASGRDFPGELF
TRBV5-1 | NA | ASSLGGGDQPQH
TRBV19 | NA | ASSTSVDGVHGELF
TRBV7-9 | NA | ASSSVEVYEQY
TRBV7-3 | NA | ASSLNPAAGTEAF
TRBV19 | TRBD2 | ASSIVPSGGTYNEQF
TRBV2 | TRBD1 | ASSRLGGLAGTEAF
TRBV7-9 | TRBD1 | ASSMGQGTDNEQF
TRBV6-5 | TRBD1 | ASRMTGFNQPQH
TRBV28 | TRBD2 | ASSLLAGPQETQY
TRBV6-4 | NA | ASSMTTGNYGYT
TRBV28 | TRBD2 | ASSPGTSGLEQY
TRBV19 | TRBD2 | ASSSGGQETQY
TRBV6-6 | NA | ASSYQEGYEQY
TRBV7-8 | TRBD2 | ASSQSGAGEQF
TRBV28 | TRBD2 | ASSFLAWGGQETQY
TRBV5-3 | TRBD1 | ARSFRDSVRQPQH
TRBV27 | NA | ASSPRAGRGEQY
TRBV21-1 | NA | ASSLQGRNYNSPLH
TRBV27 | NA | ASSLSSPPGELF
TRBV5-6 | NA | ASSPGAYSYNEQF
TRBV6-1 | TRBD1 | ASRRQGGPGNTIY
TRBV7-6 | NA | ASSYSSAETTDTQY
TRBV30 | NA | AWSPAGHGTQY
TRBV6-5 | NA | ASSLEGGAYEQY
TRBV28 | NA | ASSAQGRGTGELF
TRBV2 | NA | ASRLLADTQY